Each of the 29 T cell receptor beta chains below was sequenced from the same sample in a study of blood T cell repertoires in COVID-19. The data were produced by immunoSEQ multiplex PCR, yet TCRdb's version contains in-frame clones alone and is incomplete. The data show some 130,000 clones, around 80% seen once. The sample comprised peripheral blood. The receptors stem from a man aged 65 to 85 with acute or convalescent COVID-19.

This sequence joins TRBV6-5 and TRBJ1-2, with 7 nucleotides matching TRBD1. V lost 0 bases, J lost 4 bases, and 5 bases stayed unmatched. In germline, CDR1 is MNHEY, CDR2 SVGAGI. CDR3 size: 15 residues. CDR3 sequence: CASSYSTGQGYGYTF. CDR3 DNA sequence: TGTGCCAGCAGTTACTCGACAGGGCAGGGCTATGGCTACACCTTC.

V gene TRBV18 combines with J gene TRBJ1-2; D may be TRBD1 (5 bases). This CDR3 has 15 amino acids. Germline V gives CDR1 KGHSH, CDR2 LQKENI. Trimming pared 3 bases from V and 0 bases from J, leaving 11 bases between. As DNA, the CDR3 is TGTGCCAGCTCACCCCGGGGGGGACCTAACTATGGCTACACCTTC. Its translation: CASSPRGGPNYGYTF.

This chain uses TRBV5-1 with TRBJ2-7; D possibly corresponds to TRBD1 (5 bases). Trimming pared 0 bases from V and 0 bases from J, leaving 10 bases between. Per the germline V gene, CDR1 is SGHRS and CDR2 is YFSETQ. CDR3 length: 15 amino acids. The CDR3 loop reads CASSLGGSSSYEQYF. DNA for the CDR3: TGCGCCAGCAGCTTGGGGGGCTCCAGCTCCTACGAGCAGTACTTC.

The J gene is TRBJ2-2, the V gene TRBV6-1; D ambiguous. The V and J ends lost 0 bases and 5 bases respectively, with 7 bases between them. The CDR3 is made up of 14 amino acids. Looked up from germline, CDR1 is MNHNS and CDR2 is SASEGT. CDR3 coding DNA: TGTGCCAGCAGTGAAGCATGGCGGACCGGGGAGCTGTTTTTT. This translates into CASSEAWRTGELFF.

This sequence joins TRBV15 and TRBJ1-5; D unresolved. Germline V gene data show CDR1 as LNHNV and CDR2 as YYDKDF (reference sequence). V was cut by 1 base and J by 3 bases, with 16 bases left in between. The CDR3 spans 17 residues. CDR3 in DNA: TGTGCCACCAGCAGAGCGGTGGGCAGTCTCAACAATCAGCCCCAGCATTTT. Amino acid sequence: CATSRAVGSLNNQPQHF.

The chain recombines TRBV19 with TRBJ2-1, with D maybe TRBD2 (5 bases). V was clipped by 5 bases and J by 5 bases, with 13 bases between them. The germline V gene encodes CDR1 LNHDA and CDR2 SQIVND (reference sequence). The CDR3 is 14 residues long. CDR3 in DNA: TGTGCCAGTAGTTTAGGGAGAACCAACAATGAGCAGTTCTTC. Translation: CASSLGRTNNEQFF.

The chain joins TRBV24-1 to TRBJ2-1, with 9 bases aligning to TRBD1. This CDR3 spans 17 amino acids. The germline gives CDR1 KGHDR, CDR2 SFDVKD. V dropped 6 bases and J dropped 0; count of bases not matched to a gene: 8. The CDR3 is CATSLDRGRCSYNEQFF. CDR3 coding DNA: TGTGCCACCAGTCTGGACAGGGGTCGTTGCTCCTACAATGAGCAGTTCTTC.

The rearrangement links TRBV28 to TRBJ2-5; the D is unclear. There are 12 residues in the CDR3. The V gene lost 6 bases and the J gene lost 4 bases, with 9 bases spanning the gap. Per germline, CDR1 MDHEN and CDR2 SYDVKM. The CDR3, as DNA: TGTGCCAGCAGCCCTACTGTAGAGACCCAGTACTTC. Its protein is CASSPTVETQYF. The whole variable domain, filled in from reference TRBV28 and TRBJ2-5, reads DVKVTQSSRYLVKRTGEKVFLECVQDMDHENMFWYRQDPGLGLRLIYFSYDVKMKEKGDIPEGYSVSREKKERFSLILESASTNQTSMYLCASSPTVETQYFGPGTRLLVL.

The genes are TRBV28 and TRBJ2-3; 8 nucleotides agree with TRBD2. J was trimmed by 3 bases and V by 8 bases; bases with no gene match: 10. The length of the CDR3 is 15 residues. In germline, CDR1 is MDHEN, CDR2 SYDVKM. The CDR3 DNA reads TGTGCCAGCCGGGGGGGGGCGCTTGGGACAGATACGCAGTATTTT. Translated: CASRGGALGTDTQYF. Combining the CDR3 with reference TRBV28 and TRBJ2-3 gives the whole variable domain DVKVTQSSRYLVKRTGEKVFLECVQDMDHENMFWYRQDPGLGLRLIYFSYDVKMKEKGDIPEGYSVSREKKERFSLILESASTNQTSMYLCASRGGALGTDTQYFGPGTRLTVL.

The chain combines TRBV9 with TRBJ2-2; weak D call: TRBD1 (6 bases). CDR3 length: 14 residues. CDR1 and CDR2 from the germline V gene are SGDLS and YYNGEE. Trimming stripped 3 bases from V and 8 bases from J, with 14 bases between. CDR3 nucleotide sequence: TGTGCCAGCAGCGCTGTATCAGGGGTTGGGGAGCTGTTTTTT. Translation gives CASSAVSGVGELFF.

This sequence joins TRBV7-8 and TRBJ2-7; 9 nucleotides align to TRBD1. Germline CDR1 SGHVS, CDR2 FQNEAQ. V lost 1 base to trimming and J lost 3 bases; unmatched junction nucleotides: 7. There are 16 residues in the CDR3. The CDR3 bases are TGTGCCAGCAGCTTAGAGGGTAACAGGGGGCTCTACGAGCAGTACTTC. Protein product: CASSLEGNRGLYEQYF.

The chain recombines TRBV5-1 with TRBJ1-1, with 9 bases lining up with TRBD1. CDR3 length: 15 amino acids. The J segment lost 0 bases and the V segment lost 4 bases, leaving 4 bases of the junction unmatched. The germline CDR1 and CDR2 sequences are SGHRS and YFSETQ. The chain's CDR3 is CASSLGQGLNTEAFF. CDR3 in DNA: TGCGCCAGCAGCCTAGGACAGGGGTTGAACACTGAAGCTTTCTTT.

This sequence joins TRBV10-3 and TRBJ1-3, with D maybe TRBD1 (5 bases). CDR1 is ENHRY, CDR2 SYGVKD, per germline. The V and J ends lost 6 bases and 5 bases respectively, with 8 bases between them. The CDR3 has 12 residues. The CDR3 reads CAIRAGRNTIYF. In DNA, the CDR3 is TGTGCCATCAGGGCAGGGCGAAACACCATATATTTT.

This chain connects TRBV24-1 to TRBJ1-5, with 8 bases aligning to TRBD1. CDR3 length: 17 residues. The V gene end was trimmed by 5 bases and the J gene end by 0 bases; junction bases not matched to a gene: 8. CDR1 is KGHDR, CDR2 SFDVKD, per germline. CDR3: CATSVDRAKSSNQPQHF. The CDR3 nucleotides read TGTGCCACCAGTGTGGACAGGGCCAAGAGTAGCAATCAGCCCCAGCATTTT.

The chain employs TRBV6-5 and TRBJ1-4; D not certain. Germline V gene lookup returns CDR1 MNHEY and CDR2 SVGAGI. V lost 7 bases and J 8 bases, leaving 14 bases between the germline ends. The CDR3 length is 13 residues. The CDR3 loop reads CASTRAGYEKLFF. CDR3 sequence (DNA): TGTGCCAGCACGAGAGCGGGATACGAAAAACTGTTTTTT.

The V call is TRBV6-5, the J call TRBJ2-1; 7 positions match TRBD2. Losses at the gene ends were 5 bases for V and 9 bases for J; bases not matched to a gene: 10. The CDR3 extends over 14 amino acids. CDR1 is MNHEY and CDR2 is SVGAGI in the germline V gene. In nucleotides, the CDR3 is TGTGCCAGCAGTAGGGACGCGTCGGGGGGTGAGCAGTTCTTC. It is translated as CASSRDASGGEQFF.

CDR3 in DNA: TGTGCCAGCAGCCAAGATGCTTGGGGAGAAGTCAGTCAGCCCCAGCATTTT. Residues: CASSQDAWGEVSQPQHF. The chain links TRBV3-1 (or the pseudogene TRBV3-2) to TRBJ1-5; no firm D call. Germline V gene data show CDR1 as LGHDT and CDR2 as YNNKEL (reference sequence). V lost 0 bases and J 6 bases, leaving 18 bases between the germline ends. This CDR3 is built from 17 residues.

The V call is TRBV7-9, the J call TRBJ1-2; D gene ambiguous. V was trimmed by 4 bases and J by 8 bases, leaving 26 bases between them. Germline V CDR1 and CDR2: SEHNR, FQNEAQ (reference sequence). The CDR3 extends over 17 amino acids. The CDR3 sequence: CASSYKPLTSVLTGYTF. As DNA, the CDR3 is TGTGCCAGCAGCTATAAACCTCTCACCTCGGTGTTAACGGGCTACACCTTC.

Only a few counts were recorded for this clone. The chain carries TRBV3-1 (or the pseudogene TRBV3-2) and TRBJ2-5, with D possibly TRBD2 on 6 matching bases. The V gene's germline CDR1 is LGHDT and CDR2 YNNKEL (reference sequence). There are 15 residues in the CDR3. The ends were cut back, 4 bases at V and 5 bases at J, with 17 bases in the middle. This CDR3 is CASSPRDSTMETQYF. The CDR3 DNA reads TGTGCCAGCAGCCCAAGGGACTCCACGATGGAGACCCAGTACTTC.

CDR3: CASSFDRGNYGYTF. The CDR3 region has the DNA TGTGCCAGCAGCTTTGACAGGGGTAACTATGGCTACACCTTC. V is TRBV9 and J is TRBJ1-2; the match to TRBD1 covers 8 bases. With 4 bases clipped from V and 1 base from J, the junction kept 3 bases outside the gene matches. In germline, CDR1 is SGDLS, CDR2 YYNGEE. The CDR3 is 14 residues long. Full variable domain (rest looked up from reference TRBV9 and TRBJ1-2): DSGVTQTPKHLITATGQRVTLRCSPRSGDLSVYWYQQSLDQGLQFLIQYYNGEERAKGNILERFSAQQFPDLHSELNLSSLELGDSALYFCASSFDRGNYGYTFGSGTRLTVV.

The V and J genes are TRBV27 and TRBJ2-5; D may be TRBD2 (6 bases). Germline CDR1 is MNHEY and CDR2 is SMNVEV (reference sequence). V was clipped by 5 bases and J by 5 bases, with 15 bases between them. The CDR3 totals 14 residues. The CDR3 loop is CASSTDTRGETQYF. For the CDR3, the DNA is TGTGCCAGCAGTACGGACACCCGGGGGGAGACCCAGTACTTC.

This chain connects TRBV11-2 to TRBJ2-3; D is unresolved. Germline V lookup: CDR1 SGHAT, CDR2 FQNNGV. V lost 5 bases to trimming and J lost 6 bases, with 12 bases between them. The CDR3 spans 13 residues. The CDR3 sequence: CASSPHPEDTQYF. CDR3 nucleotides: TGTGCCAGCAGCCCCCACCCGGAGGATACGCAGTATTTT.

This chain links TRBV7-9 with TRBJ1-1, with D uncertain. CDR3 size: 14 residues. Germline V gives CDR1 SEHNR, CDR2 FQNEAQ (reference sequence). V shed 3 bases and J shed 4 bases, with 12 bases lying between them. The CDR3 is CASSLEGKATEAFF. CDR3 bases: TGTGCCAGCAGCTTGGAGGGTAAAGCCACTGAAGCTTTCTTT. The variable domain in full, with the rest retrieved from reference TRBV7-9 and TRBJ1-1, is DTGVSQNPRHKITKRGQNVTFRCDPISEHNRLYWYRQTLGQGPEFLTYFQNEAQLEKSRLLSDRFSAERPKGSFSTLEIQRTEQGDSAMYLCASSLEGKATEAFFGQGTRLTVV.

This rearrangement joins TRBV5-1 to TRBJ1-1, with 7 bases fitting TRBD1. The ends lost 4 bases at V and 1 base at J; junction bases unmatched: 10. Per the germline V gene, CDR1 is SGHRS and CDR2 is YFSETQ. This CDR3 contains 16 residues. DNA for the CDR3: TGCGCCAGCAGCCCCCCCGGCAGGGGGACGAACACTGAAGCTTTCTTT. The encoded protein is CASSPPGRGTNTEAFF.

V usage is TRBV28 and J usage is TRBJ1-2, with 9 bases aligning to TRBD1. Per the germline V gene, CDR1 is MDHEN and CDR2 is SYDVKM. V shed 8 bases and J 6 bases; nucleotides not matched to a gene: 7. The CDR3 length is 13 residues. DNA of the CDR3: TGTGCCAGCTACACAGGGGGCGCGGATGGCTACACCTTC. It translates to CASYTGGADGYTF.

The CDR3 bases are TGTGCCAGCAGTCCGAGTGGACAGGGGGCTGAGCAGCCCCAGCATTTT. It is translated as CASSPSGQGAEQPQHF. The rearrangement uses TRBV25-1 and TRBJ1-5, with TRBD1 matching 11 bases. This CDR3 is 16 amino acids long. The V gene end was trimmed by 5 bases and the J gene end by 7 bases; junction bases not matched to a gene: 10. Looked up from germline, CDR1 is MGHDK and CDR2 is SYGVNS.

The chain employs TRBV4-2 and TRBJ1-2, with TRBD1 matching over 7 bases. V was clipped by 7 bases and J by 2 bases; unmatched bases: 10. This CDR3 is 15 amino acids long. CDR1 is LGHNA and CDR2 is YNFKEQ in the germline V gene. As DNA, the CDR3 is TGTGCCAGCAACCAGGGGGGGGCGCAGAACTATGGCTACACCTTC. Protein product: CASNQGGAQNYGYTF.

The table lists this clone with a count of one. This rearrangement joins TRBV9 to TRBJ1-4; D might be TRBD1 (6 bases). V was pared by 4 bases and J by 8 bases, with 24 bases between. Per the germline V gene, CDR1 is SGDLS and CDR2 is YYNGEE. This CDR3 has 17 residues. CDR3 DNA sequence: TGTGCCAGCAGCCTCCACCCTCAGGGGATAGGTGAAGAAAAACTGTTTTTT. Translating gives CASSLHPQGIGEEKLFF.

V is TRBV2 and J is TRBJ2-7; a possible D gene is TRBD1 (5 bases). Germline V gives CDR1 SNHLY, CDR2 FYNNEI. V was shortened by 6 bases and J by 5 bases, with 11 bases between the two germline ends. The CDR3 length is 12 residues. Here the CDR3 DNA reads TGTGCCAGCAGCTTCCAGGGAAACGAGCAGTACTTC. This encodes CASSFQGNEQYF.